This T cell receptor beta chain was recorded in a study of T-cell reconstitution after alpha-beta-depleted transplantation in children. Study findings and constraints: Certain patients had high TCRbeta diversity at day 60, and it came from recipient T cells and thymic progenitors that survived.

Germline values: CDR1 DFQATT, CDR2 SNEGSKA (reference sequence). This CDR3 is 11 amino acids long. The V gene lost 7 bases and the J gene lost 5 bases, with 11 bases spanning the gap. This clonotype was seen a few times. Antigen specificity is unknown. This sample's TCRbeta library carried unique molecular identifier barcodes. Each CDR3 protein is one row after TCRdb ran MiXCR on the PCR reads. The table shows fewer than 550,000 distinct CDR3 sequences, with around 15% occurring only once. The receptor was isolated from a boy younger than two who had a stem cell transplant for Wiskott-Aldrich syndrome, so the T cells may come from the graft donor. The sequences come from PBMCs, mostly from graft donor cells, collected 360 days after TCRalphabeta/CD19-depleted stem cell transplant. This rearrangement joins TRBV20-1 to TRBJ2-5; D is possibly TRBD2 (6 bases). CDR3 region: CSVGDFETQYF. CDR3 nucleotides: TGCAGTGTCGGGGACTTTGAGACCCAGTACTTC.